Below, 9 T cell receptor beta chains from the same sample are listed, as sequenced in a study of CD8 T cells in Susac syndrome. cDNA came from approximately 0.5 to 1 ug RNA primed by random hexamers. TCRdb reanalysed the immunoSEQ multiplex PCR reads using MiXCR and keeps one entry per CDR3 protein. The sample holds 250,000 to 350,000 distinct CDR3 sequences, about 91% seen once. The sample comprised CD4+ T cells from PBMCs. All receptors come from a human donor with multiple sclerosis.

This chain connects TRBV14 to TRBJ2-3; 14 bases match TRBD2. Germline values: CDR1 SGHDN, CDR2 FVKESK. The CDR3 covers 19 residues. Trimming removed 4 bases from V and 0 bases from J; junction bases left unmatched: 9. Here the CDR3 DNA reads TGTGCCAGCAGCCCGGGACTAGCGGGAGTCCCTTTAAGCACAGATACGCAGTATTTT. Protein: CASSPGLAGVPLSTDTQYF.

The rearrangement links TRBV11-2 to TRBJ1-1; D unresolved. The CDR3 extends over 13 amino acids. Trimming removed 2 bases from V and 3 bases from J, with 7 bases in between. The germline V gene encodes CDR1 SGHAT and CDR2 FQNNGV. DNA for the CDR3: TGTGCCAGCAGCTTATCCGCGGACACTGAAGCTTTCTTT. It translates to CASSLSADTEAFF.

The chain's CDR3 is CASSSQRARGNTIYF. Written as DNA, the CDR3 is TGTGCCAGCAGCTCCCAGCGGGCGCGGGGAAACACCATATATTTT. The chain uses TRBV7-2 and TRBJ1-3; no clear D gene. The length of the CDR3 is 15 residues. Trimming cost V 4 bases and J 4 bases, with 14 bases left between them. In germline, CDR1 is SGHTA, CDR2 FQGNSA.

The chain links TRBV29-1 to TRBJ2-7; TRBD2 agrees at 8 bases. J was trimmed by 5 bases and V by 0 bases; bases with no gene match: 9. Per the germline V gene, CDR1 is SQVTM and CDR2 is ANQGSEA. The CDR3 extends over 15 amino acids. The CDR3 here is CSVEEGGGTSNEQYF. The CDR3 coding sequence is TGCAGCGTTGAAGAGGGAGGAGGGACTAGTAACGAGCAGTACTTC.

The chain joins TRBV7-8 to TRBJ2-5, with D uncertain. V gave up 0 bases and J gave up 2 bases, with 7 bases separating them. This CDR3 comprises 14 residues. Germline V CDR1 and CDR2: SGHVS, FQNEAQ. The CDR3 here is CASSLAPSQETQYF. CDR3 nucleotides: TGTGCCAGCAGCTTAGCCCCTAGTCAAGAGACCCAGTACTTC.

The chain employs TRBV4-3 and TRBJ2-3, with 12 bases aligning to TRBD2. Germline lookup yields CDR1 LGHNA and CDR2 YSLEER. V lost 3 bases to trimming and J lost 1 base; unmatched junction nucleotides: 5. The CDR3 has 17 residues. CDR3 residues: CASSQGTSGRGTDTQYF. As DNA, the CDR3 is TGCGCCAGCAGCCAGGGGACTAGCGGGCGGGGCACAGATACGCAGTATTTT.

This chain uses TRBV19 with TRBJ1-2; no firm D call. Germline lookup yields CDR1 LNHDA and CDR2 SQIVND (reference sequence). Trimming took off 3 bases at V and 4 bases at J, with 15 bases between the two ends. The CDR3 is made up of 15 amino acids. CDR3 nucleotides: TGTGCCAGTAGTATTTGGGCCCGAAGTGGCTATGGCTACACCTTC. The encoded protein is CASSIWARSGYGYTF.

V and J are TRBV5-1 and TRBJ1-1, with D perhaps matching TRBD1 (6 bases). Germline V CDR1 and CDR2: SGHRS, YFSETQ. V was clipped by 4 bases and J by 0 bases, with 16 bases between them. The CDR3 totals 16 residues. This chain's CDR3 is CASSNRGAPMNTEAFF. The CDR3 DNA sequence: TGCGCCAGCAGCAATCGGGGGGCCCCTATGAACACTGAAGCTTTCTTT.

The CDR3: CAESDRSYNEQFF. The DNA of the CDR3 is TGTGCCGAAAGCGACCGCTCCTACAATGAGCAGTTCTTC. This chain links TRBV7-9 with TRBJ2-1; D remains ambiguous. CDR3 length equals 13 residues. Germline CDR1 and CDR2: SEHNR and FQNEAQ (reference sequence). Between the trimmed V and J ends, which lost 11 bases and 0 bases, there was a span of 11 bases.